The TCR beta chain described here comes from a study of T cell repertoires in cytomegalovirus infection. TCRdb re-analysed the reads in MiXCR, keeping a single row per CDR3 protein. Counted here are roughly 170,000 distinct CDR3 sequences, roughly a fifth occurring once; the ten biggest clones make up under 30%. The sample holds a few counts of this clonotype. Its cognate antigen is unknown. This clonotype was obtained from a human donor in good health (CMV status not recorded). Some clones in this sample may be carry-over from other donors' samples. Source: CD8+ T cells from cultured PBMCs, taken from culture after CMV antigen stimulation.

CDR3 nucleotides: TGTGCCAGCACCACCGGGTCCGTTACAGATACGCAGTATTTT. Amino acid sequence: CASTTGSVTDTQYF. The chain joins TRBV12-3 or TRBV12-4 to TRBJ2-3, with D hard to call. This CDR3 contains 14 residues. Trimming removed 7 bases from V and 3 bases from J, with 14 bases in between.